Presented here are 25 T cell receptor beta chains from one specimen sequenced in a study of identifying expanded T cells in peripheral blood. Produced via immunoSEQ multiplex PCR; TCRdb's table is partial and in-frame only. This table holds about 100,000 clones, about 87% found once. The sequencing sample was made of blood. The receptor set was obtained from a person aged 18 to 70 in good health.

This chain links TRBV5-6 with TRBJ1-1; D not certain. CDR1 and CDR2 from the germline V gene are SGHDT and YYEEEE. Trimming shortened V by 2 bases and J by 1 base, and 6 bases separated the two germline ends. The CDR3 loop spans 13 amino acids. As DNA, the CDR3 is TGTGCCAGCAGCTTAGGACCGAACACTGAAGCTTTCTTT. Protein: CASSLGPNTEAFF. Based on the CDR3 plus reference TRBV5-6 and TRBJ1-1, the full variable domain is DAGVTQSPTHLIKTRGQQVTLRCSPKSGHDTVSWYQQALGQGPQFIFQYYEEEERQRGNFPDRFSGHQFPNYSSELNVNALLLGDSALYLCASSLGPNTEAFFGQGTRLTVV.

Remarks on this clone: Different DNA sequences within this sample yield the same CDR3. The genes are TRBV30 and TRBJ2-7; D remains ambiguous. This CDR3 is 11 amino acids long. Looked up from germline, CDR1 is GTSNPN and CDR2 is SVGIG (reference sequence). V was trimmed by 2 bases and J by 3 bases, leaving 5 bases between them. The CDR3 loop reads CAWSFSYEQYF. Written as DNA, the CDR3 is TGTGCCTGGAGTTTCAGCTACGAGCAGTACTTC.

V gene TRBV4-2 combines with J gene TRBJ1-1; D call uncertain. CDR1 is LGHNA and CDR2 is YNFKEQ in the germline V gene. The CDR3 has 16 residues. Trimming cost V 0 bases and J 3 bases, with 14 bases left between them. The CDR3 DNA follows: TGTGCCAGCAGCCAAGATTTCCGGCAGAGAGACACTGAAGCTTTCTTT. Translation gives CASSQDFRQRDTEAFF.

Details on this clone: The same CDR3 also results from other DNA sequences found in this sample. The rearrangement uses TRBV19 and TRBJ1-5, with no clear D. Germline V gene sequence: CDR1 LNHDA, CDR2 SQIVND (reference sequence). Trimming removed 3 bases from V and 4 bases from J, with 7 bases in between. CDR3 length: 13 amino acids. The CDR3 loop is CASSISENQPQHF. The DNA of the CDR3 is TGTGCCAGTAGTATTTCAGAGAATCAGCCCCAGCATTTT.

This clone showed up just once. J is TRBJ1-4 and V is TRBV7-9, with TRBD1 matching 9 bases. Germline values: CDR1 SEHNR, CDR2 FQNEAQ (reference sequence). After removal of 1 base from V and 8 bases from J, the junction contained 5 bases not matched to a gene. The CDR3 is made up of 15 amino acids. The CDR3 DNA reads TGTGCCAGCAGCTTAGTTAGGACAGGGGAAGAAAAACTGTTTTTT. This encodes CASSLVRTGEEKLFF.

V usage is TRBV11-2 and J usage is TRBJ1-5; TRBD1 might be the D (5 bases). Trimming shortened V by 5 bases and J by 4 bases, and 15 bases separated the two germline ends. Germline loops: CDR1 SGHAT, CDR2 FQNNGV. CDR3 length equals 15 residues. This CDR3 is CASSRPGTGNQPQHF. Here the CDR3 DNA reads TGTGCCAGCAGCCGACCAGGGACCGGGAATCAGCCCCAGCATTTT.

On this clone: A junction boundary mismatches the germline segment, possibly from a read error. V is TRBV6-1 and J is TRBJ2-5; TRBD2 aligns across 11 bases. Germline loops: CDR1 MNHNS, CDR2 SASEGT. CDR3 length: 15 amino acids. The CDR3 bases are TGTGTCAGCAGAATTAGCGGGGGGGCCGGGGAGACCCAGTACTTC. Translating gives CVSRISGGAGETQYF.

In this sample, this clone turned up many times. The chain has TRBV2 and TRBJ1-2; D is unresolved. Trimming removed 5 bases from V and 0 bases from J, with 13 bases in between. Germline lookup yields CDR1 SNHLY and CDR2 FYNNEI. The CDR3 spans 15 residues. CDR3 DNA sequence: TGTGCCAGCAGTCTCCTAGTTGGGACTAACTATGGCTACACCTTC. This encodes CASSLLVGTNYGYTF. Supplemented by reference TRBV2 and TRBJ1-2, the full variable domain reads EPEVTQTPSHQVTQMGQEVILRCVPISNHLYFYWYRQILGQKVEFLVSFYNNEISEKSEIFDDQFSVERPDGSNFTLKIRSTKLEDSAMYFCASSLLVGTNYGYTFGSGTRLTVV.

The genes are TRBV5-4 and TRBJ1-1, with 9 bases lining up with TRBD1. CDR1 SGHNT and CDR2 YYREEE come from the germline V gene (reference sequence). This CDR3 has 14 amino acids. V dropped 2 bases and J dropped 5; count of bases not matched to a gene: 4. Here the CDR3 reads CASSLGQGRTEAFF. CDR3 in DNA: TGTGCCAGCAGCTTAGGACAGGGGAGGACTGAAGCTTTCTTT.

V and J are TRBV4-2 and TRBJ1-4; no firm D call. Between the trimmed V and J ends, which lost 0 bases and 2 bases, there was a span of 4 bases. Germline-derived CDR1 and CDR2 are LGHNA and YNFKEQ. The CDR3 contains 14 residues. CDR3 region: CASSQEGTNEKLFF. CDR3 bases: TGTGCCAGCAGCCAAGAGGGCACTAATGAAAAACTGTTTTTT.

The chain is built from TRBV5-1 and TRBJ2-2, with TRBD2 matching 11 bases. The CDR3 has 18 residues. V was pared by 7 bases and J by 4 bases, with 15 bases of the junction left unmatched. CDR1 SGHRS and CDR2 YFSETQ come from the germline V gene. This CDR3 reads CASRIKPLAGATTGELFF. In nucleotides, the CDR3 is TGCGCCAGCCGGATCAAACCACTAGCGGGGGCCACCACCGGGGAGCTGTTTTTT.

The V and J genes are TRBV5-6 and TRBJ1-2, with 7 positions matching TRBD1. V gave up 4 bases and J gave up 4 bases; unmatched junction bases: 4. The CDR3 covers 13 residues. Germline lookup yields CDR1 SGHDT and CDR2 YYEEEE. Here the CDR3 DNA reads TGTGCCAGCAGCACCGGGACAGTCTATGGCTACACCTTC. This encodes CASSTGTVYGYTF.

This chain uses TRBV18 with TRBJ2-1; 11 bases map to TRBD1. The trim removed 2 bases at V and 9 bases at J, leaving 15 bases unmatched. CDR3 length equals 18 residues. The germline V gene has CDR1 KGHSH and CDR2 LQKENI. The CDR3 here is CASSPFSVTGTGGIEQFF. The CDR3 DNA reads as TGTGCCAGCTCACCATTCTCGGTGACCGGGACAGGGGGGATTGAGCAGTTCTTC.

Notes on this clone: The CDR3 carries no conserved terminal phenylalanine or tryptophan, so it likely arises from a read error. The V gene is TRBV7-8, the J gene TRBJ2-7, with a possible D match to TRBD2 (6 bases). Germline V gives CDR1 SGHVS, CDR2 FQNEAQ. CDR3 length: 13 amino acids. V shed 5 bases and J shed 3 bases, with 11 bases lying between them. The CDR3 region has the DNA TGTGCCAGCAGCCAGACTAGTATCTACGAGCAGTACCTC. Its translation: CASSQTSIYEQYL.

The chain recombines TRBV18 with TRBJ1-1; D not certain. Germline CDR1 reads KGHSH; CDR2 reads LQKENI. The CDR3 loop spans 14 amino acids. V gave up 5 bases and J gave up 1 base, with 11 bases separating them. CDR3 bases: TGTGCCAGCTCAAAATCCAACACGAACACTGAAGCTTTCTTT. Translated, it gives CASSKSNTNTEAFF.

The chain employs TRBV5-1 and TRBJ1-1, with TRBD1 matching over 9 bases. Germline V gene data show CDR1 as SGHRS and CDR2 as YFSETQ. The V and J ends lost 4 bases and 1 base, in that order; junction bases with no gene match: 5. The CDR3 consists of 15 residues. CDR3 residues: CASSRRGQGNTEAFF. CDR3 nucleotide sequence: TGCGCCAGCAGCCGGAGGGGACAGGGGAACACTGAAGCTTTCTTT.

The J gene is TRBJ2-2, the V gene TRBV7-2; tentatively, D is TRBD2 (6 bases). Germline V lookup: CDR1 SGHTA, CDR2 FQGNSA. V lost 5 bases, J lost 6 bases, and 16 bases lay in between. This CDR3 contains 15 residues. The chain's CDR3 is CASSPPTSLPGELFF. DNA of the CDR3: TGTGCCAGCAGCCCTCCGACTAGTCTACCCGGGGAGCTGTTTTTT.

The CDR3 DNA sequence: TGCGCCAGCAGCTTCGGGGAGCAAATCTTCTACGAGCAGTACTTC. It specifies CASSFGEQIFYEQYF. The V and J genes are TRBV5-1 and TRBJ2-7; possible D gene TRBD2, 5 bases. The CDR3 has 15 amino acids. The germline CDR1 and CDR2 sequences are SGHRS and YFSETQ. The germline V and J ends were trimmed by 2 bases and 3 bases, with 15 bases remaining between them. Drawing the rest from reference TRBV5-1 and TRBJ2-7, the complete variable domain is KAGVTQTPRYLIKTRGQQVTLSCSPISGHRSVSWYQQTPGQGLQFLFEYFSETQRNKGNFPGRFSGRQFSNSRSEMNVSTLELGDSALYLCASSFGEQIFYEQYFGPGTRLTVT.

This sequence joins TRBV7-3 and TRBJ2-7; D might be TRBD2 (6 bases). The CDR3 contains 12 residues. Germline-derived CDR1 and CDR2 are SGHTA and FQGTGA. The germline V and J ends were trimmed by 1 base and 7 bases, with 8 bases remaining between them. The CDR3 DNA is TGTGCCAGCAGCTTAAACGGGGGTGAGCAGTACTTC. Its protein is CASSLNGGEQYF.

The chain couples TRBV9 to TRBJ1-3; D unresolved. Germline loops: CDR1 SGDLS, CDR2 YYNGEE. V lost 6 bases and J lost 3, with 16 bases in between. There are 15 residues in the CDR3. The CDR3: CASTEGRVGGNTIYF. CDR3 nucleotides: TGTGCCAGCACAGAGGGCCGGGTTGGTGGAAACACCATATATTTT.

J is TRBJ1-4 and V is TRBV10-2, with 9 bases fitting TRBD1. Germline V gene data show CDR1 as WSHSY and CDR2 as SAAADI. The trim removed 6 bases at V and 6 bases at J, leaving 5 bases unmatched. There are 14 residues in the CDR3. Written as DNA, the CDR3 is TGCGCCAGCAGCCACAGGGGGCAGTATGAAAAACTGTTTTTT. This sequence encodes CASSHRGQYEKLFF.

The V call is TRBV7-9, the J call TRBJ1-1, with D perhaps matching TRBD1 (6 bases). CDR1 is SEHNR and CDR2 is FQNEAQ in the germline V gene (reference sequence). The length of the CDR3 is 14 residues. Trimming pared 1 base from V and 1 base from J, leaving 7 bases between. CDR3 amino acids: CASSLGGGNTEAFF. The CDR3 nucleotides are TGTGCCAGCAGCTTAGGAGGGGGGAACACTGAAGCTTTCTTT.

This chain joins TRBV9 and TRBJ1-5; 8 bases fit TRBD1. This CDR3 has 16 amino acids. Unmatched junction bases numbered 5, after V lost 0 bases and J lost 3 bases. CDR1 SGDLS and CDR2 YYNGEE come from the germline V gene. In nucleotides, the CDR3 is TGTGCCAGCAGCGTAGGAACAGGGGGTAACAATCAGCCCCAGCATTTT. Amino acid sequence: CASSVGTGGNNQPQHF.

The CDR3 sequence is CASSFGGRFNQPQHF. CDR3 in DNA: TGTGCCAGCTCATTCGGAGGACGGTTTAATCAGCCCCAGCATTTT. The chain uses TRBV18 and TRBJ1-5; no reliable D call. The ends were cut back, 5 bases at V and 4 bases at J, with 15 bases in the middle. The CDR3 spans 15 residues. In germline, CDR1 is KGHSH, CDR2 LQKENI. Full variable domain (outside the CDR3, taken from reference TRBV18 and TRBJ1-5): NAGVMQNPRHLVRRRGQEARLRCSPMKGHSHVYWYRQLPEEGLKFMVYLQKENIIDESGMPKERFSAEFPKEGPSILRIQQVVRGDSAAYFCASSFGGRFNQPQHFGDGTRLSIL.

This clone came up many times. This chain connects TRBV14 to TRBJ1-3, with no clear D. This CDR3 spans 16 amino acids. With 2 bases removed from V and 1 base from J, the gap between germline ends came to 12 bases. Germline loops: CDR1 SGHDN, CDR2 FVKESK. The CDR3 sequence: CASSQSARGSGNTIYF. For the CDR3, the DNA is TGTGCCAGCAGCCAATCGGCCCGGGGATCTGGAAACACCATATATTTT.